This TCR beta chain was observed in a study of blood T cell repertoires in COVID-19. About the study: Donors in the United States, Italy and Spain gave samples during acute or convalescent COVID-19. PBMCs, B-cell-depleted T cells, or T cells provided the cDNA or gDNA that made up the material.

How the authors handled the data: How many nucleated cells were present was estimated from reference gene primer amplification. The table came from immunoSEQ multiplex PCR; TCRdb's copy has only in-frame clones and leaves some out. V and J calls and clone size follow that table, whereas D and trimming were derived from the DNA. Of more than 95,000 clones in the sample, about 90% were seen once. Trimming took 2 bases from V and 0 from J, leaving 5 bases between them. Germline CDR1 is MNHNY and CDR2 is SVGAGI (reference sequence). The length of the CDR3 is 14 residues. The chain couples TRBV6-6 to TRBJ1-5; D is uncertain. Sequencing was done on a sample of peripheral blood. The source of this sequence is a man between 45 and 60 years old with acute or convalescent COVID-19. In DNA, the CDR3 is TGTGCCAGCAGTTACGGAGATAGCAATCAGCCCCAGCATTTT. Its protein product is CASSYGDSNQPQHF.